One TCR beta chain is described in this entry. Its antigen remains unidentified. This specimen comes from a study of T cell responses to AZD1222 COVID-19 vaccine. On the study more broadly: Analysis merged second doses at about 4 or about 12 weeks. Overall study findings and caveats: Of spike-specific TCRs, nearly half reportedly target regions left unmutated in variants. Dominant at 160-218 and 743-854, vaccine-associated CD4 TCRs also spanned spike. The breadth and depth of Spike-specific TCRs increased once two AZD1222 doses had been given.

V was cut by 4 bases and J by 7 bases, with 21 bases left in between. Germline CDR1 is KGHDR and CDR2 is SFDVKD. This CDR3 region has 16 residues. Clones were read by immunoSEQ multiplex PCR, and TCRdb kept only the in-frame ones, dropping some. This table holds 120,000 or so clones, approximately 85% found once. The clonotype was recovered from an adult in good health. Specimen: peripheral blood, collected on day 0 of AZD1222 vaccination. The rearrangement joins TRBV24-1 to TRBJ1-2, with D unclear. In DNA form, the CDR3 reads TGTGCCACCAGTGACTCCTTAGCCGCCAGTATCTTTGGCTACACCTTC. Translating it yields CATSDSLAASIFGYTF.